This TCR beta chain is from a study of blood T cells in healthy people across ages. This CDR3 is built from 11 residues. V was clipped by 5 bases and J by 8 bases, with 9 bases between them. Germline CDR1 and CDR2: SGHTA and FQGNSA. A second PCR of 7 to 11 cycles used a sample-barcoded 5' primer and a J-beta primer mix. A template-switch adaptor containing 12 random nucleotides labeled each cDNA molecule. A single record per CDR3 protein comes from TCRdb applying MiXCR to the 5' RACE reads. The repertoire holds some 710,000 distinct CDR3 sequences, with about 46% as singletons. Regarding the study as a whole: Unsorted PBMCs prevented conclusive naive versus antigen-experienced comparison.

To note about this clonotype: Its antigen is undetermined.

Sample donors were healthy Caucasian individuals that came from Russia, aged roughly 6 to 90. PBMCs, at least 6.5 million per sample, were isolated. The gene calls are TRBV7-2 and TRBJ1-2; D is ambiguous. Sequences were obtained from blood. This sequence was found in a man of 80 years or more in good health. In DNA, the CDR3 is TGTGCCAGCAGCCCCGTGAGCGGCTACACCTTC. Protein sequence: CASSPVSGYTF.